This T cell receptor beta chain was identified during a study of blood T cells in healthy people across ages. Per germline, CDR1 SGHDT and CDR2 YYEEEE. Trimming took 6 bases from V and 2 from J; bases not matched to a gene: 11. The CDR3 is made up of 17 amino acids. Sample-barcoded 5' priming and a J-beta primer mix drove a second PCR of roughly 6 to 12 cycles. One entry per CDR3 protein results from TCRdb running MiXCR on the 5' RACE reads. The sample carries roughly 2 million distinct CDR3 sequences, less than 50% recorded once. The genes are TRBV5-6 and TRBJ2-5; 12 nucleotides match TRBD2. The source material was blood. The sequence was collected from a woman aged 40-49 years in good health. The CDR3 nucleotides read TGTGCCAGCACCCCCGGACTAGCGGGGCCTATTCAAGAGACCCAGTACTTC. This codes for CASTPGLAGPIQETQYF.